Following are 28 T cell receptor beta chains from one sample sequenced in a study of T cell repertoires in cytomegalovirus infection. No antigen is known for these receptors. MiXCR, run by TCRdb on the reads, gives a single entry per CDR3 protein. The sample includes about 58,000 distinct CDR3 sequences, around a fifth of them seen just once. Sample: CD8+ T cells from cultured PBMCs, taken from culture after CMV antigen stimulation. Receptors originate from a human donor in good health (CMV status not recorded). Some clones in this sample may be carry-over from other donors' samples.

The V and J genes are TRBV7-8 and TRBJ1-1; D gene ambiguous. The germline CDR1 and CDR2 sequences are SGHVS and FQNEAQ. The V gene lost 4 bases and the J gene lost 0 bases, with 9 bases spanning the gap. This CDR3 is built from 14 residues. The CDR3, as DNA: TGTGCCAGCAGCTCAGAAGGGTTGAACACTGAAGCTTTCTTT. It yields the protein CASSSEGLNTEAFF.

The sample holds a few counts of this clonotype. J is TRBJ2-6 and V is TRBV7-9; D is possibly TRBD2 (5 bases). CDR1 is SEHNR and CDR2 is FQNEAQ in the germline V gene (reference sequence). V was clipped by 4 bases and J by 1 base, with 17 bases between them. This CDR3 region has 18 residues. CDR3 coding DNA: TGTGCCAGCAGCTCCCCGGCGTCCGGAGGTTCTGGGGCCAACGTCCTGACTTTC. Its translation: CASSSPASGGSGANVLTF. Full variable domain (rest looked up from reference TRBV7-9 and TRBJ2-6): DTGVSQNPRHKITKRGQNVTFRCDPISEHNRLYWYRQTLGQGPEFLTYFQNEAQLEKSRLLSDRFSAERPKGSFSTLEIQRTEQGDSAMYLCASSSPASGGSGANVLTFGAGSRLTVL.

This clonotype appeared a few times. The genes are TRBV4-3 and TRBJ2-7; either TRBD1 or TRBD2 may supply D (5 bases each). This CDR3 has 16 amino acids. V lost 0 bases to trimming and J lost 7 bases, with 19 bases between them. CDR1 and CDR2 (germline): LGHNA, YSLEER. The CDR3 region is CASSQEPGRAFGEQYF. CDR3 DNA sequence: TGCGCCAGCAGCCAAGAACCGGGACGGGCCTTTGGAGAGCAGTACTTC.

This clonotype was observed a handful of times. The chain combines TRBV27 with TRBJ1-1; no clear D. This CDR3 has 14 amino acids. Trimming took 4 bases from V and 2 from J, leaving 11 bases between them. The germline V gene encodes CDR1 MNHEY and CDR2 SMNVEV (reference sequence). The CDR3 bases are TGTGCCAGCAGTTGGAACAATTTCAACACTGAAGCTTTCTTT. This sequence encodes CASSWNNFNTEAFF.

This clonotype is labeled as medium-sized. The V call is TRBV7-2, the J call TRBJ2-5; TRBD2 matches at 8 bases. From germline, CDR1 is SGHTA and CDR2 FQGNSA. The CDR3 is 15 amino acids. V lost 1 base to trimming and J lost 4 bases; unmatched junction nucleotides: 5. CDR3: CASSLEGTSGETQYF. The CDR3 region has the DNA TGTGCCAGCAGCTTAGAGGGAACTAGCGGAGAGACCCAGTACTTC.

At least ten counts were recorded for this clonotype. The V gene is TRBV29-1, the J gene TRBJ2-1; TRBD1 or TRBD2 may be the D gene (5 bases each). Trimming shortened V by 3 bases and J by 5 bases, and 17 bases separated the two germline ends. CDR1 and CDR2 from the germline V gene are SQVTM and ANQGSEA. The CDR3 sequence is 15 residues long. DNA of the CDR3: TGCAGCGTTGAGGCTCCAGTGGGGGTTAACAATGAGCAGTTCTTC. Amino acids: CSVEAPVGVNNEQFF.

The rearrangement links TRBV28 to TRBJ1-2; D gene ambiguous. The CDR3 extends over 15 amino acids. Per the germline V gene, CDR1 is MDHEN and CDR2 is SYDVKM. V lost 2 bases to trimming and J lost 4 bases, with 14 bases between them. CDR3 sequence reads: CASSLEASMSYGYTF. For the CDR3, the DNA is TGTGCCAGCAGTTTAGAGGCCAGTATGAGCTATGGCTACACCTTC.

CDR3 DNA: TGTGCCAGCAGTTTCAGACGACTAGCGGGGGGGCCGAGCTACGAGCAGTACTTC. This sequence encodes CASSFRRLAGGPSYEQYF. The chain couples TRBV28 to TRBJ2-7; TRBD2 aligns across 14 bases. The CDR3 sequence is 18 residues long. Germline CDR1 reads MDHEN; CDR2 reads SYDVKM. V was pared by 3 bases and J by 3 bases, with 10 bases of the junction left unmatched. Drawing the rest from reference TRBV28 and TRBJ2-7, the complete variable domain is DVKVTQSSRYLVKRTGEKVFLECVQDMDHENMFWYRQDPGLGLRLIYFSYDVKMKEKGDIPEGYSVSREKKERFSLILESASTNQTSMYLCASSFRRLAGGPSYEQYFGPGTRLTVT.

This chain links TRBV6-4 with TRBJ2-5, with D perhaps given as TRBD1 or TRBD2 (5 bases each). The germline V gene encodes CDR1 MRHNA and CDR2 SNTAGT. Trimming stripped 2 bases from V and 4 bases from J, with 17 bases between. This CDR3 is 16 amino acids long. For the CDR3, the DNA is TGTGCCAGCAGTGACCCGAGGGGACCAACGTCAGAGACCCAGTACTTC. Residues: CASSDPRGPTSETQYF.

The chain joins TRBV6-6 to TRBJ1-3; the match to TRBD1 covers 10 bases. The V and J ends lost 5 bases and 3 bases, in that order; junction bases with no gene match: 10. This CDR3 is 17 amino acids long. Germline CDR1 MNHNY, CDR2 SVGAGI (reference sequence). In DNA, the CDR3 is TGTGCCAGCAGTCCGACTGCCGGGACAGGGGTTGGAAACACCATATATTTT. It translates to CASSPTAGTGVGNTIYF.

The rearrangement uses TRBV7-4 and TRBJ1-1, with D possibly TRBD1 on 6 matching bases. This CDR3 has 15 amino acids. CDR1 and CDR2 from the germline V gene are SGHVT and SQSDAQ. Trimming took 7 bases from V and 1 from J, leaving 16 bases between them. In DNA, the CDR3 is TGTGCCAGCACCTCGGGGCGGGACAAGAACACTGAAGCTTTCTTT. This encodes CASTSGRDKNTEAFF. The full variable domain, in which reference TRBV7-4 and TRBJ1-1 provide the parts outside the CDR3, is GAGVSQSPRYKVAKRGRDVALRCDSISGHVTLYWYRQTLGQGSEVLTYSQSDAQRDKSGRPSGRFSAERPERSVSTLKIQRTEQGDSAVYLCASTSGRDKNTEAFFGQGTRLTVV.

The chain has TRBV7-2 and TRBJ2-2; 7 bases match TRBD2. The CDR3 has 17 residues. CDR1 and CDR2 (germline): SGHTA, FQGNSA. The V gene end was trimmed by 9 bases and the J gene end by 6 bases; junction bases not matched to a gene: 19. In nucleotides, the CDR3 is TGTGCCAGGGGGGGGTGCGGGACTATCTTGGACGCCGGGGAGCTGTTTTTT. Translation: CARGGCGTILDAGELFF.

This clonotype was counted ten times or more. This sequence joins TRBV7-6 and TRBJ2-1, with unresolved D. V lost 10 bases to trimming and J lost 0 bases, with 16 bases between them. Germline CDR1 and CDR2: SGHVS and FNYEAQ. The CDR3 runs to 15 residues. The CDR3 here is CATRSSVSSYNEQFF. As DNA, the CDR3 is TGTGCCACCAGATCGTCTGTTAGCTCCTACAATGAGCAGTTCTTC.

Concerning this clonotype itself: This may stem from a read error, because a much larger clone lies one nucleotide away. CDR3 residues: CARRRSRGGNTIYF. The CDR3 coding sequence is TGTGCCAGAAGGCGCAGCCGGGGGGGAAACACCATATATTTT. The gene calls are TRBV6-5 and TRBJ1-3, with a tentative D call TRBD1 (5 bases). Per germline, CDR1 MNHEY and CDR2 SVGAGI. The CDR3 loop spans 14 amino acids. V was pared by 9 bases and J by 4 bases, with 16 bases between.

This clonotype was detected many times. This chain's CDR3 is CASSLVTGYYGYTF. Here the CDR3 DNA reads TGTGCCAGCAGCTTAGTGACAGGCTACTATGGCTACACCTTC. V and J are TRBV7-9 and TRBJ1-2; D might be TRBD1 (6 bases). V was shortened by 1 base and J by 3 bases, with 9 bases between the two germline ends. This CDR3 has 14 residues. In germline, CDR1 is SEHNR, CDR2 FQNEAQ (reference sequence). The full variable domain, its missing parts supplied by reference TRBV7-9 and TRBJ1-2, is DTGVSQNPRHKITKRGQNVTFRCDPISEHNRLYWYRQTLGQGPEFLTYFQNEAQLEKSRLLSDRFSAERPKGSFSTLEIQRTEQGDSAMYLCASSLVTGYYGYTFGSGTRLTVV.

The chain has TRBV6-1 and TRBJ2-2; D call uncertain. Deletions cut 6 bases from V and 7 bases from J, with 3 bases between. The CDR3 contains 10 residues. Germline-derived CDR1 and CDR2 are MNHNS and SASEGT. The CDR3 loop is CASSHGELFF. In nucleotides, the CDR3 is TGTGCCAGCAGCCACGGGGAGCTGTTTTTT.

This clonotype was counted a few times. The chain links TRBV28 to TRBJ2-3, with 9 positions matching TRBD2. The CDR3 has 16 amino acids. V dropped 2 bases and J dropped 2; count of bases not matched to a gene: 5. From germline, CDR1 is MDHEN and CDR2 SYDVKM. The CDR3 reads CASSLILAGNTDTQYF. CDR3 DNA: TGTGCCAGCAGTTTAATACTAGCGGGTAACACAGATACGCAGTATTTT.

V gene TRBV12-3 or TRBV12-4 combines with J gene TRBJ1-6; D call uncertain. The CDR3 is 14 amino acids. Deletions cut 5 bases from V and 7 bases from J, with 12 bases between. Here the CDR3 reads CASSPKLWNSPLHF. CDR3 sequence (DNA): TGTGCCAGCAGTCCCAAACTCTGGAATTCACCCCTCCACTTT.

The chain is built from TRBV7-2 and TRBJ2-6; 7 bases are shared with TRBD1. The length of the CDR3 is 20 residues. Germline V CDR1 and CDR2: SGHTA, FQGNSA. Unmatched junction bases numbered 12, after V lost 1 base and J lost 0 bases. For the CDR3, the DNA is TGTGCCAGCAGCTTAGAAGATTTGGACAGGTGGTCCTCTGGGGCCAACGTCCTGACTTTC. Translation: CASSLEDLDRWSSGANVLTF.

The chain is built from TRBV4-1 and TRBJ2-3, with TRBD2 identical over 12 bases. The CDR3 runs to 19 residues. CDR1 and CDR2 from the germline V gene are MGHRA and YSYEKL. After removal of 6 bases from V and 1 base from J, the junction contained 14 bases not matched to a gene. For the CDR3, the DNA is TGCGCCAGCAGTCCCCCGCTAGCGGGGGGGGGGATGGGCACAGATACGCAGTATTTT. Its translation is CASSPPLAGGGMGTDTQYF.

CDR3 sequence: CASSLEALGSNQPQHF. The DNA of the CDR3 is TGTGCCAGCAGCTTAGAGGCCCTTGGAAGCAATCAGCCCCAGCATTTT. The rearrangement links TRBV7-2 to TRBJ1-5, with D hard to call. Trimming shortened V by 1 base and J by 1 base, and 11 bases separated the two germline ends. Germline V lookup: CDR1 SGHTA, CDR2 FQGNSA. CDR3 length equals 16 residues.

A few counts support this clonotype. This chain links TRBV4-1 with TRBJ2-7; D not resolved. V dropped 4 bases and J dropped 3 bases, with 13 bases sitting between them. CDR1 and CDR2 from the germline V gene are MGHRA and YSYEKL. CDR3 length equals 14 residues. The CDR3 DNA follows: TGCGCCAGCAGCCCGGTAGGCGATCTCTACGAGCAGTACTTC. Amino acids: CASSPVGDLYEQYF.

The rearrangement joins TRBV20-1 to TRBJ2-4; no definite D call. This CDR3 contains 14 residues. Germline CDR1 DFQATT, CDR2 SNEGSKA (reference sequence). CDR3 nucleotides: TGCAGAGTCCGAAGGTGGTACGGCAAAAACATTCAGTACTTC. As protein: CRVRRWYGKNIQYF.

In this sample, this clonotype turned up many times. V is TRBV5-6 and J is TRBJ1-1; TRBD1 matches 7 bases. V lost 4 bases and J lost 4; bases outside the gene matches: 4. This CDR3 has 13 residues. Germline-derived CDR1 and CDR2 are SGHDT and YYEEEE. The CDR3 loop is CASSIQGLTEAFF. CDR3 bases: TGTGCCAGCAGCATACAGGGGCTCACTGAAGCTTTCTTT.

This clonotype was observed a few times. The chain joins TRBV6-2 or TRBV6-3 to TRBJ2-3; D possibly uses TRBD1 or TRBD2 (6 bases each). Trimming took 6 bases from V and 8 from J, leaving 15 bases between them. Germline V lookup: CDR1 MNHEY, CDR2 SVGEGT. CDR3 length: 13 amino acids. The CDR3 region has the DNA TGTGCCAGCAGCCCCGGAGGGGGAGGTACGCAGTATTTT. This sequence encodes CASSPGGGGTQYF.

This clonotype was seen at least ten times. This chain joins TRBV3-1 and TRBJ2-2, with a possible D match to TRBD1 (6 bases). Germline CDR1 reads LGHDT; CDR2 reads YNNKEL (reference sequence). The CDR3 consists of 17 residues. V was cut by 2 bases and J by 0 bases, with 13 bases left in between. The CDR3 loop is CASSQSRTVTNTGELFF. The CDR3 DNA reads TGTGCCAGCAGCCAATCCCGGACAGTGACGAACACCGGGGAGCTGTTTTTT. The full variable domain, with the rest looked up from reference TRBV3-1 and TRBJ2-2, is DTAVSQTPKYLVTQMGNDKSIKCEQNLGHDTMYWYKQDSKKFLKIMFSYNNKELIINETVPNRFSPKSPDKAHLNLHINSLELGDSAVYFCASSQSRTVTNTGELFFGEGSRLTVL.

Here the CDR3 reads CASSSDRDHQPQHF. The DNA of the CDR3 is TGTGCCAGCAGTTCCGACAGGGACCATCAGCCCCAGCATTTT. V gene TRBV6-2 or TRBV6-3 combines with J gene TRBJ1-5; 7 nucleotides align to TRBD1. CDR1 is MNHEY and CDR2 is SVGEGT in the germline V gene. The CDR3 has 14 residues. Unmatched junction bases numbered 5, after V lost 4 bases and J lost 5 bases.

The chain couples TRBV27 to TRBJ1-2; D remains ambiguous. V lost 6 bases to trimming and J lost 7 bases, with 15 bases between them. Germline CDR1 is MNHEY and CDR2 is SMNVEV (reference sequence). CDR3 length equals 13 residues. The CDR3: CASRSTGSGGYTF. The CDR3 DNA reads as TGTGCCAGCAGATCAACGGGGTCGGGTGGCTACACCTTC.